One sample yielded the 19 T cell receptor beta chains listed below, sequenced in a study of T cells after yellow fever vaccination. TCRdb called the 5' RACE reads again in MiXCR, with one record for every CDR3 protein. The sample carries around 46,000 distinct CDR3 sequences, 7.4% recorded once. The sample consisted of CD8+ T cells sorted from PBMCs, taken around 14 days after the first yellow fever vaccination. The receptor set was obtained from a man between 18 and 35 years old who received the YFV17D yellow fever vaccine.

This clonotype was detected ten times or more. V and J are TRBV18 and TRBJ2-7, with D perhaps matching TRBD1 or TRBD2 (5 bases each). The CDR3 runs to 13 residues. Per the germline V gene, CDR1 is KGHSH and CDR2 is LQKENI. This chain's CDR3 is CASSSPGVGTQYV. The CDR3 DNA sequence: TGTGCCAGCTCATCACCAGGCGTGGGGACCCAGTACGTC.

The sample holds many counts of this clonotype. The chain employs TRBV12-3 or TRBV12-4 and TRBJ2-7; 11 bases map to TRBD1. The CDR3 covers 15 residues. V shed 6 bases and J 7 bases; nucleotides not matched to a gene: 11. This chain's CDR3 is CASSDRDRGLSEQYF. CDR3 nucleotide sequence: TGTGCCAGCAGCGACCGGGACAGGGGGTTGAGTGAGCAGTACTTC.

This clonotype was recorded at least ten times. The gene calls are TRBV20-1 and TRBJ1-2, with D unclear. CDR3 size: 16 residues. CDR1 and CDR2 from the germline V gene are DFQATT and SNEGSKA (reference sequence). The V and J ends lost 5 bases and 0 bases respectively, with 19 bases between them. The CDR3 is CSAPSEVPGTNYGYTF. In nucleotides, the CDR3 is TGCAGTGCTCCTTCCGAAGTACCGGGAACTAACTATGGCTACACCTTC.

The sample holds many counts of this clonotype. The rearrangement joins TRBV9 to TRBJ2-7; 9 bases fit TRBD1. V gave up 3 bases and J gave up 6 bases; unmatched junction bases: 10. The CDR3 totals 15 residues. Germline V CDR1 and CDR2: SGDLS, YYNGEE. CDR3 coding DNA: TGTGCCAGCAGCGACCAATGGGGACAGGGCGCCGAGCAGTACTTC. It is translated as CASSDQWGQGAEQYF.

V is TRBV6-5 and J is TRBJ1-2; 10 bases match TRBD1. Germline lookup yields CDR1 MNHEY and CDR2 SVGAGI. V trimming: 2 bases; J trimming: 7 bases; junction bases outside the gene matches: 4. This CDR3 is 14 amino acids long. The CDR3 nucleotides read TGTGCCAGCAGTTACCGCGGACAGGGGGGTGGCTACACCTTC. Residues: CASSYRGQGGGYTF.

This clonotype was observed at least ten times. V and J are TRBV9 and TRBJ2-3; D unresolved. Trimming left V 2 bases short and J 4 bases short, with 8 bases between. CDR1 and CDR2 (germline): SGDLS, YYNGEE. The CDR3 spans 13 residues. In DNA, the CDR3 is TGTGCCAGCAGCGTTATCCCCGCAGATACGCAGTATTTT. It yields the protein CASSVIPADTQYF. The variable domain in full, with the rest retrieved from reference TRBV9 and TRBJ2-3, is DSGVTQTPKHLITATGQRVTLRCSPRSGDLSVYWYQQSLDQGLQFLIQYYNGEERAKGNILERFSAQQFPDLHSELNLSSLELGDSALYFCASSVIPADTQYFGPGTRLTVL.

There are many counts of this clonotype. The chain uses TRBV29-1 and TRBJ2-1; D is perhaps TRBD2 (6 bases). V gave up 3 bases and J gave up 8 bases, with 11 bases separating them. Germline CDR1 is SQVTM and CDR2 is ANQGSEA. The CDR3 consists of 12 residues. The CDR3 sequence is CSVEERDYEQFF. In DNA form, the CDR3 reads TGCAGCGTTGAGGAGAGGGACTATGAGCAGTTCTTC.

The J gene is TRBJ2-3, the V gene TRBV4-3, with 8 bases identical to TRBD2. Germline CDR1 reads LGHNA; CDR2 reads YSLEER. The junction had 13 bases not matched to a gene; V was cut back by 0 bases and J by 2 bases. This CDR3 region has 19 residues. The DNA of the CDR3 is TGCGCCAGCAGCCAAGACCAGGCTGGACTAGCTTATGCCACAGATACGCAGTATTTT. This sequence encodes CASSQDQAGLAYATDTQYF.

This clonotype was seen many times. The V gene is TRBV5-1, the J gene TRBJ2-3; TRBD2 matches at 9 bases. The CDR3 is made up of 17 amino acids. Germline V CDR1 and CDR2: SGHRS, YFSETQ. Losses at the gene ends were 0 bases for V and 2 bases for J; bases not matched to a gene: 7. CDR3 protein: CASSLVSSGEATDTQYF. The DNA of the CDR3 is TGCGCCAGCAGCTTGGTGTCTAGCGGGGAGGCCACAGATACGCAGTATTTT.

This clonotype was recorded many times. This sequence joins TRBV5-1 and TRBJ2-1; D remains unclear. This CDR3 region has 10 residues. Trimming took 5 bases from V and 6 from J, leaving 3 bases between them. Germline V gene sequence: CDR1 SGHRS, CDR2 YFSETQ. The DNA of the CDR3 is TGCGCCAGCAGGGGCAATGAGCAGTTCTTC. It encodes CASRGNEQFF.

This clonotype was picked up many times. V usage is TRBV4-3 and J usage is TRBJ1-1; 9 bases match TRBD1. In germline, CDR1 is LGHNA, CDR2 YSLEER. The trim removed 4 bases at V and 0 bases at J, leaving 3 bases unmatched. This CDR3 spans 15 amino acids. The CDR3 region has the DNA TGCGCCAGCAGCCGACAGGGGGACATGAACACTGAAGCTTTCTTT. Its protein product is CASSRQGDMNTEAFF.

The V gene is TRBV20-1, the J gene TRBJ1-5; D is unresolved. Germline V gives CDR1 DFQATT, CDR2 SNEGSKA (reference sequence). V was trimmed by 6 bases and J by 0 bases, leaving 18 bases between them. This CDR3 contains 16 residues. CDR3 nucleotides: TGCAGTGCCACCCGGGGTTCGGGCTATAGCAATCAGCCCCAGCATTTT. It codes for CSATRGSGYSNQPQHF.

This clonotype came up many times. The chain recombines TRBV29-1 with TRBJ2-5; no firm D call. The V end was cut by 6 bases, the J end by 5 bases, with 16 bases between. The CDR3 contains 13 residues. Germline assignment: CDR1 SQVTM and CDR2 ANQGSEA. The CDR3 is CSVGPPLQETQYF. CDR3 sequence (DNA): TGCAGCGTCGGACCCCCCCTTCAGGAGACCCAGTACTTC.

This clonotype was recorded at least ten times. J is TRBJ1-4 and V is TRBV5-1; the match to TRBD1 covers 9 bases. The CDR3 is 15 amino acids. The trim removed 4 bases at V and 8 bases at J, leaving 9 bases unmatched. Germline loops: CDR1 SGHRS, CDR2 YFSETQ. In DNA, the CDR3 is TGCGCCAGCAGCGTCGATCGGACAGGGGACGAAAAACTGTTTTTT. Translation: CASSVDRTGDEKLFF.

Points on this clonotype: One base away lies a much larger clone, so this may be a sequencing read error. J is TRBJ2-1 and V is TRBV29-1, with 7 nucleotides matching TRBD2. CDR1 is SQVTM, CDR2 ANQGSEA, per germline. V shed 5 bases, J shed 7 bases, and the junction held 8 bases outside the gene matches. The CDR3 spans 13 residues. CDR3 nucleotide sequence: TGCAGCGTTCCCAGCGGGGTTGCAAATGAGCAGTTCTTC. Its translation is CSVPSGVANEQFF.

In this sample, this clonotype turned up many times. The genes are TRBV29-1 and TRBJ2-3; TRBD2 matches 9 bases. V was pared by 3 bases and J by 7 bases, with 8 bases of the junction left unmatched. The CDR3 sequence is 14 residues long. Germline values: CDR1 SQVTM, CDR2 ANQGSEA. The CDR3 DNA is TGCAGCGTTGACCTCGGCGGGGGGGCTTATACGCAGTATTTT. Amino acids: CSVDLGGGAYTQYF.

There are many counts of this clonotype. V usage is TRBV6-4 and J usage is TRBJ2-3, with 10 nucleotides matching TRBD2. Germline V gene data show CDR1 as MRHNA and CDR2 as SNTAGT. Trimming at V came to 0 bases and at J to 4 bases, leaving 1 base not matched to a gene. CDR3 length equals 15 residues. The CDR3 sequence: CASSDSAGGPDTQYF. CDR3 nucleotide sequence: TGTGCCAGCAGTGACTCAGCGGGGGGGCCAGATACGCAGTATTTT.

This sequence joins TRBV6-5 and TRBJ2-7; tentative D call: TRBD2 (5 bases). The V end lost 2 bases, the J end lost 2 bases, and 10 bases lay between the germline ends. The CDR3 contains 14 residues. The germline V gene encodes CDR1 MNHEY and CDR2 SVGAGI. For the CDR3, the DNA is TGTGCCAGCAGTTACCACGAGGGAACCTACGAGCAGTACTTC. Translation: CASSYHEGTYEQYF.

This clonotype has only a few counts. The genes are TRBV15 and TRBJ2-2; the D gene is possibly TRBD2 (7 bases). This CDR3 region has 17 residues. V was clipped by 0 bases and J by 3 bases, with 14 bases between them. Germline V gene data show CDR1 as LNHNV and CDR2 as YYDKDF (reference sequence). CDR3 nucleotide sequence: TGTGCCACCAGCAGAGATAAGGCGGGGGCCTACACCGGGGAGCTGTTTTTT. Amino acid sequence: CATSRDKAGAYTGELFF. Supplemented by reference TRBV15 and TRBJ2-2, the full variable domain reads DAMVIQNPRYQVTQFGKPVTLSCSQTLNHNVMYWYQQKSSQAPKLLFHYYDKDFNNEADTPDNFQSRRPNTSFCFLDIRSPGLGDTAMYLCATSRDKAGAYTGELFFGEGSRLTVL.